This TCR beta chain was found in a study of response to subunit inactivated influenza vaccine (dated by TCRdb to between 2017 and 2018). Turning to the overall study: To follow how T cells responded to a trivalent subunit inactivated influenza vaccine, the researchers relied on deep quantitative profiling of the T cell receptor repertoire. Broad study findings and their caveats: According to the authors, only a limited number of new T cells may be recruited by each seasonal influenza vaccination.

Library prep was done by RT-PCR. The sequencing machine was an Illumina HiSeq 2500. Using fastp trimming at Q25 and MiXCR clonotype assembly, TCRdb reanalyzed the public sequencing data and kept in-frame beta chains. Rows merge per CDR3 protein into single entries with the most common DNA and genes. Present in this sample are hundreds of thousands of distinct CDR3 sequences, 7.6% of which were seen just once. Over 10% of the sample comes from the top ten. After removal of 6 bases from V and 0 bases from J, the junction retains 5 bases not matched to a gene. Per the germline V gene, MNHNS is the CDR1 and SASEGT is the CDR2. Including the terminal cysteine and phenylalanine, the CDR3 comprises 16 residues. Only the CDR3 portion is preserved as DNA: 48 bases, with reading frame beginning at the first base. As regards this clonotype: It lacks a known antigen. There are no base qualities to consult, and no much larger clone falls within one base.

The sequence links TRBV6-1 to TRBJ2-1, with 10 bases aligning to TRBD2. The TCR sequence derives from a man between 50 and 69 years old who received an inactivated influenza vaccine. Donor details come from another sample of the same person, matched by shared clones. The source was PBMCs from blood, collected less than 30 months after vaccination. The sequenced DNA: TGTGCCAGCAGCCCCCAGCGGGGGGGCTCCTACAATGAGCAGTTCTTC. It is translated as CASSPQRGGSYNEQFF.